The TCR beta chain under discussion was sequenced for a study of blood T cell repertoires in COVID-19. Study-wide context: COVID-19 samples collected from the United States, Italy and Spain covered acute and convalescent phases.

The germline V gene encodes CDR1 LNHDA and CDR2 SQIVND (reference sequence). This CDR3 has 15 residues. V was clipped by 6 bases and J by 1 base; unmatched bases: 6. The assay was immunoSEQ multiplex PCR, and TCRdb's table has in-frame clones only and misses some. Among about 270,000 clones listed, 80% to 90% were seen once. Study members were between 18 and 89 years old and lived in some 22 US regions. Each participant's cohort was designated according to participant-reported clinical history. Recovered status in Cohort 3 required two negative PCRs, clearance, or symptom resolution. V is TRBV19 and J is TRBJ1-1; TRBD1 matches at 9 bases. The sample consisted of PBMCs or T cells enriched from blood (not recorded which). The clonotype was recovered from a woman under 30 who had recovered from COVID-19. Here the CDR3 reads CASSTGTGSNTEAFF. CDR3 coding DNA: TGTGCCAGTAGCACCGGGACAGGGTCGAACACTGAAGCTTTCTTT.